These 25 T cell receptor beta chains originate from one sample sequenced in a study of graft-versus-host responses after intestinal transplantation (dated by TCRdb to the early 2020s). Taken with the paper, the label for time point translates to: cells obtained before transplantation from donor or recipient. These receptors' antigens are unknown. Preparation of the library involved the immunoSEQ multiplex PCR assay. This immuneACCESS table, as held by TCRdb, lists in-frame sequences with V and J called but not all clones. Of the missing ones, under half trace to an unresolved V gene in checked studies; the others have no known cause. The sample records around 24,000 clones, roughly four fifths of which are singletons. Over 0.8% of the sample goes to the ten largest clones. The specimen comprised unstimulated CD8+ T cells sorted from spleen or lymph node cells, sampled before transplant. These receptors came from a human donor who was the organ donor for an intestinal transplant.

The V and J genes are TRBV21-1 and TRBJ1-4; the table's D call, TRBD1, was not checked against the DNA. TRBV21-1 is described as a pseudogene. This CDR3 region has 14 residues. The CDR3 reads CASNWGHLREKLFF. CDR3 nucleotides: TGTGCCAGCAATTGGGGACACTTGAGGGAAAAACTGTTTTTT.

This clone was recorded once. The chain links TRBV7-8 to TRBJ1-1; D ambiguous. V lost 1 base and J 5 bases, leaving 5 bases between the germline ends. Germline CDR1 and CDR2: SGHVS and FQNEAQ. CDR3 size: 12 residues. CDR3 bases: TGTGCCAGCAGCTTAGTCCCAACTGAAGCTTTCTTT. This codes for CASSLVPTEAFF.

The J gene is TRBJ1-1, the V gene TRBV4-1, with D unresolved. Germline-derived CDR1 and CDR2 are MGHRA and YSYEKL. V dropped 0 bases and J dropped 9 bases, with 11 bases sitting between them. The CDR3 is made up of 13 amino acids. The DNA for the CDR3 is TGCGCCAGCAGCCAAGAAGACCGGGAGAAAGCTTTCTTT. Amino acid sequence: CASSQEDREKAFF.

The chain links TRBV5-5 to TRBJ1-1; a weak D match, TRBD1 (5 bases). Germline CDR1 is SGHKS and CDR2 is YYEKEE (reference sequence). CDR3 length: 17 residues. Between the trimmed V and J ends, which lost 4 bases and 2 bases, there was a span of 21 bases. Written as DNA, the CDR3 is TGTGCCAGCAGCAAATTAAGGACCGGGACGGTAAACACTGAAGCTTTCTTT. Its translation is CASSKLRTGTVNTEAFF.

The V and J genes are TRBV5-1 and TRBJ2-5; maybe TRBD2 (6 bases). The CDR3 has 14 amino acids. V lost 1 base to trimming and J lost 4 bases, with 11 bases between them. The V gene's germline CDR1 is SGHRS and CDR2 YFSETQ. The CDR3: CASSLSAGRETQYF. The CDR3 nucleotides are TGCGCCAGCAGCTTGAGTGCGGGGAGAGAGACCCAGTACTTC.

The chain carries TRBV5-1 and TRBJ1-1; D gene ambiguous. V dropped 2 bases and J dropped 1 base, with 3 bases sitting between them. The germline CDR1 and CDR2 sequences are SGHRS and YFSETQ. This CDR3 is built from 12 residues. CDR3 region: CASSFENTEAFF. CDR3 sequence (DNA): TGCGCCAGCAGCTTTGAGAACACTGAAGCTTTCTTT.

This chain links TRBV13 with TRBJ2-1; TRBD2 matches at 8 bases. Germline V gives CDR1 PRHDT, CDR2 FYEKMQ (reference sequence). CDR3 size: 15 residues. Trimming took 1 base from V and 4 from J; bases not matched to a gene: 3. For the CDR3, the DNA is TGTGCCAGCAGCTTAGCGGGGGGGCCTTACAATGAGCAGTTCTTC. Translated: CASSLAGGPYNEQFF.

This chain's CDR3 is CASSFHQGAYNEQFF. DNA of the CDR3: TGTGCCAGCAGCTTTCATCAGGGGGCGTACAATGAGCAGTTCTTC. This chain links TRBV5-4 with TRBJ2-1; 8 bases map to TRBD1. After removal of 2 bases from V and 4 bases from J, the junction contained 5 bases not matched to a gene. This CDR3 region has 15 residues. Germline CDR1 reads SGHNT; CDR2 reads YYREEE (reference sequence). Full variable domain (missing parts from reference TRBV5-4 and TRBJ2-1): ETGVTQSPTHLIKTRGQQVTLRCSSQSGHNTVSWYQQALGQGPQFIFQYYREEENGRGNFPPRFSGLQFPNYSSELNVNALELDDSALYLCASSFHQGAYNEQFFGPGTRLTVL.

This chain links TRBV5-1 with TRBJ2-1; the match to TRBD2 covers 11 bases. CDR3 length: 15 amino acids. Germline assignment: CDR1 SGHRS and CDR2 YFSETQ. V shed 3 bases, J shed 7 bases, and the junction held 6 bases outside the gene matches. CDR3 in DNA: TGCGCCAGCAGCTCAGGGACTAGCGGAGTAAATGAGCAGTTCTTC. Translation: CASSSGTSGVNEQFF.

The chain joins TRBV25-1 to TRBJ2-3; perhaps D is TRBD1 or TRBD2 (5 bases each). Trimming took 3 bases from V and 2 from J, leaving 6 bases between them. The CDR3 has 13 residues. The germline gives CDR1 MGHDK, CDR2 SYGVNS. As DNA, the CDR3 is TGTGCCAGCAGTGAGGGGACCACAGATACGCAGTATTTT. Amino acid sequence: CASSEGTTDTQYF. The full variable domain, its missing parts supplied by reference TRBV25-1 and TRBJ2-3, is EADIYQTPRYLVIGTGKKITLECSQTMGHDKMYWYQQDPGMELHLIHYSYGVNSTEKGDLSSESTVSRIRTEHFPLTLESARPSHTSQYLCASSEGTTDTQYFGPGTRLTVL.

This clone was picked up a small number of times. This rearrangement joins TRBV5-1 to TRBJ2-1; D not certain. The CDR3 is 13 amino acids. Germline assignment: CDR1 SGHRS and CDR2 YFSETQ. The V gene lost 7 bases and the J gene lost 0 bases, with 8 bases spanning the gap. CDR3 bases: TGCGCCAGCCGGGCTAGCTCCTACAATGAGCAGTTCTTC. Amino acids: CASRASSYNEQFF.

The rearrangement uses TRBV4-1 and TRBJ1-5; D remains ambiguous. CDR1 MGHRA and CDR2 YSYEKL come from the germline V gene. The V end lost 2 bases, the J end lost 4 bases, and 12 bases lay between the germline ends. CDR3 length: 15 residues. The CDR3 DNA reads as TGCGCCAGCAGCCAATTGAGTTGGGGAAATCAGCCCCAGCATTTT. Its protein is CASSQLSWGNQPQHF.

This clone was seen a single time. V is TRBV9 and J is TRBJ1-2, with 10 positions matching TRBD1. The V and J ends lost 2 bases and 4 bases, in that order; junction bases with no gene match: 2. The CDR3 extends over 14 amino acids. CDR1 is SGDLS, CDR2 YYNGEE, per germline. CDR3 in DNA: TGTGCCAGCAGCGTCGGGACAGGGGCCTATGGCTACACCTTC. Residues: CASSVGTGAYGYTF.

This chain links TRBV29-1 with TRBJ1-2, with 10 nucleotides matching TRBD1. The V gene's germline CDR1 is SQVTM and CDR2 ANQGSEA. The CDR3 is 12 residues long. The ends lost 4 bases at V and 6 bases at J; junction bases unmatched: 2. CDR3 nucleotides: TGCAGCGTTGCGGGGACAGGGGATGGCTACACCTTC. This translates into CSVAGTGDGYTF.

In this sample, this clone turned up a few times. The gene calls are TRBV25-1 and TRBJ2-2; 10 bases match TRBD1. Trimming took 5 bases from V and 6 from J; bases not matched to a gene: 6. The CDR3 spans 15 residues. Germline values: CDR1 MGHDK, CDR2 SYGVNS. The CDR3 sequence: CASSWGTGEAGELFF. CDR3 in DNA: TGTGCCAGCAGTTGGGGGACAGGGGAGGCCGGGGAGCTGTTTTTT.

This clone was observed once. The chain links TRBV6-1 to TRBJ2-7; no definite D call. This CDR3 has 10 amino acids. Per the germline V gene, CDR1 is MNHNS and CDR2 is SASEGT. Trimming shortened V by 3 bases and J by 4 bases, and 1 base separated the two germline ends. Written as DNA, the CDR3 is TGTGCCAGCAGTGATTACGAGCAGTACTTC. Translation: CASSDYEQYF.

In regard to this clone: At one end the junction does not follow the germline gene, possibly because of a read error. The CDR3: CAGSGLSYEQYF. DNA of the CDR3: TGTGCCGGGAGCGGTCTCTCCTACGAGCAGTACTTC. The J gene is TRBJ2-7, the V gene TRBV30; the D gene is possibly TRBD2 (5 bases). The germline V gene has CDR1 GTSNPN and CDR2 SVGIG (reference sequence). This CDR3 is 12 amino acids long.

The chain is built from TRBV4-1 and TRBJ2-6, with 9 bases fitting TRBD1. From germline, CDR1 is MGHRA and CDR2 YSYEKL. There are 19 residues in the CDR3. With V trimmed by 2 bases and J by 3 bases, 11 bases remained unmatched. CDR3 DNA sequence: TGCGCCAGCAGCCAACATACCCACAGGGGGCAGGATGGGGCCAACGTCCTGACTTTC. It translates to CASSQHTHRGQDGANVLTF.

The chain is built from TRBV19 and TRBJ2-2; no clear D. Trimming took off 8 bases at V and 1 base at J, with 2 bases between the two ends. The CDR3 length is 11 residues. The V gene's germline CDR1 is LNHDA and CDR2 SQIVND (reference sequence). The CDR3 spells CASENTGELFF. CDR3 coding DNA: TGTGCCAGTGAGAACACCGGGGAGCTGTTTTTT.

The chain combines TRBV13 with TRBJ2-2; D perhaps matches TRBD2 (7 bases). The V and J ends lost 4 bases and 5 bases respectively, with 11 bases between them. The V gene's germline CDR1 is PRHDT and CDR2 FYEKMQ (reference sequence). The CDR3 is made up of 14 amino acids. This chain's CDR3 is CASSYGGPTGELFF. The CDR3 nucleotides read TGTGCCAGCAGCTACGGGGGGCCGACCGGGGAGCTGTTTTTT.

The chain couples TRBV2 to TRBJ2-5; D is unresolved. The germline V gene has CDR1 SNHLY and CDR2 FYNNEI. The V end was cut by 8 bases, the J end by 5 bases, with 12 bases between. The CDR3 covers 12 residues. CDR3 DNA sequence: TGTGCCAGCCGTGGGTTGGGGGAGACCCAGTACTTC. Its protein product is CASRGLGETQYF.

V and J are TRBV6-4 and TRBJ1-3; no clear D gene. Germline V gene lookup returns CDR1 MRHNA and CDR2 SNTAGT. V was pared by 8 bases and J by 0 bases, with 11 bases between. This CDR3 contains 14 residues. The DNA for the CDR3 is TGTGCCAGCTTGGACGGGAGCTCTGGAAACACCATATATTTT. Its protein is CASLDGSSGNTIYF.

The chain recombines TRBV30 with TRBJ2-3; D perhaps matches TRBD1 (7 bases). This CDR3 is 16 amino acids long. CDR1 and CDR2 (germline): GTSNPN, SVGIG (reference sequence). V was trimmed by 3 bases and J by 4 bases, leaving 20 bases between them. This chain's CDR3 is CAWSRGTSRGADTQYF. The CDR3 coding sequence is TGTGCCTGGAGCCGTGGGACATCCAGGGGGGCAGATACGCAGTATTTT.

The V gene is TRBV9, the J gene TRBJ2-3; 12 nucleotides agree with TRBD2. V trimming: 3 bases; J trimming: 4 bases; junction bases outside the gene matches: 0. The CDR3 sequence is 14 residues long. Germline V gene lookup returns CDR1 SGDLS and CDR2 YYNGEE. As DNA, the CDR3 is TGTGCCAGCAGCGCTAGCGGGGGGGCAGATACGCAGTATTTT. Translation: CASSASGGADTQYF.

The J gene is TRBJ2-3, the V gene TRBV13, with 7 bases aligning to TRBD2. The CDR3 is 15 residues long. V lost 1 base to trimming and J lost 2 bases; unmatched junction nucleotides: 3. CDR1 and CDR2 (germline): PRHDT, FYEKMQ (reference sequence). This CDR3 is CASSLERGLTDTQYF. As DNA, the CDR3 is TGTGCCAGCAGCTTAGAGCGGGGACTCACAGATACGCAGTATTTT.